This TCR beta chain was recovered during a study of shared clonotypes between healthy human individuals. Study results and caveats: Exclusively blood specimens were collected; tissue repertoires likely differ.

Template for every sorted-subset replicate PCR totaled around 210 ng DNA, roughly 30,000 T cell genomes. How the authors handled the data: ImmunoSEQ sequences covered only the junction and lacked quality scores; filtering therefore differed. Assay used: immunoSEQ multiplex PCR; TCRdb lists only in-frame clones, some missing. The V and J calls and clone size come from that table; D and trimming were worked out from the DNA. The repertoire holds nearly 1 million clones, with 70% to 85% as singletons. To note about this clone: Antigen unknown.

V lost 5 bases and J lost 4; bases outside the gene matches: 9. The CDR3 contains 15 residues. Germline V lookup: CDR1 SGDLS, CDR2 YYNGEE. Material: memory CD4+ T cells sorted from blood. Subset of the sample: CD45RA-negative fraction. This chain joins TRBV9 and TRBJ1-3; 7 bases are a match to TRBD1. This clonotype was obtained from a man in his late teens or twenties in good health. CDR3 bases: TGTGCCAGCAGTAAGAAACAGGGGACGGGAAACACCATATATTTT. Its translation is CASSKKQGTGNTIYF.